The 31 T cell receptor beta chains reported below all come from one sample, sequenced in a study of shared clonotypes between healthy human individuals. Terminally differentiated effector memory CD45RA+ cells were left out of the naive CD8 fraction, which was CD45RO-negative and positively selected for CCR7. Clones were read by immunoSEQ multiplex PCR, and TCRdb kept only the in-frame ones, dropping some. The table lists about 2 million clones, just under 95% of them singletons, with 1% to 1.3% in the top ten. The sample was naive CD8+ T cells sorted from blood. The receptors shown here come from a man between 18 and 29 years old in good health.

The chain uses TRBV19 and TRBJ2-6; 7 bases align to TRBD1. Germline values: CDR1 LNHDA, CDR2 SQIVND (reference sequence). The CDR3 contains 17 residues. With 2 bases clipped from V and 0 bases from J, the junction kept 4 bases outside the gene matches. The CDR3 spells CASSIYAGGSGANVLTF. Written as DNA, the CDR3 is TGTGCCAGTAGTATATACGCAGGGGGCTCTGGGGCCAACGTCCTGACTTTC.

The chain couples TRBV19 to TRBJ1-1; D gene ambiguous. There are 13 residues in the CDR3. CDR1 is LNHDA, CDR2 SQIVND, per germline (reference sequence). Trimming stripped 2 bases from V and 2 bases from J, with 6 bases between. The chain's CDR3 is CASSITDNTEAFF. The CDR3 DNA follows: TGTGCCAGTAGTATAACGGATAACACTGAAGCTTTCTTT.

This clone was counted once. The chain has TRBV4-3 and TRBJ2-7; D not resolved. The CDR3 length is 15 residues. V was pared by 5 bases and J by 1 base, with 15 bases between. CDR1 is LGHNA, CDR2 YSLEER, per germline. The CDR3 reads CASSESQVGSYEQYF. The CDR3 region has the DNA TGCGCCAGCAGCGAGTCCCAGGTCGGGTCCTACGAGCAGTACTTC.

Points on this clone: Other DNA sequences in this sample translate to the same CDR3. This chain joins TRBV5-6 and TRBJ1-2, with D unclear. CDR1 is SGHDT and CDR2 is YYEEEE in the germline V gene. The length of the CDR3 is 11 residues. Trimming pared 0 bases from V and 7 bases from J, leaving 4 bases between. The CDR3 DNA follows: TGTGCCAGCAGCTTGGGCGGTGGCTACACCTTC. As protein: CASSLGGGYTF.

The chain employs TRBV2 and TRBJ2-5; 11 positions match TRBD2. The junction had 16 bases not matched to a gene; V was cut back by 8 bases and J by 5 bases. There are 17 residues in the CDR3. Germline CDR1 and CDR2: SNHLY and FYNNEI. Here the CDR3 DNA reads TGTGCCAGCGGGGGGACTAGCGGAACCCCCCTAGGGGAGACCCAGTACTTC. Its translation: CASGGTSGTPLGETQYF.

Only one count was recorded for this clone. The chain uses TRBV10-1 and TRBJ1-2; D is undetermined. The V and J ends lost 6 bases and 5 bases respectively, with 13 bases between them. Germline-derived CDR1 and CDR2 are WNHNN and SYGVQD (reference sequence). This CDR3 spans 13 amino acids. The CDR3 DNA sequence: TGCGCCAGCAGCTCCGACCGGTATTATGGCTACACCTTC. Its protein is CASSSDRYYGYTF.

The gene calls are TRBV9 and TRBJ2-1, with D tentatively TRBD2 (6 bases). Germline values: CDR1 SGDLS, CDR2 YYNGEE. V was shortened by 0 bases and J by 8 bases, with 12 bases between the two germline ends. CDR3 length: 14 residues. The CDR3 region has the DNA TGTGCCAGCAGCGTAGGTGGGACTCACTATGAGCAGTTCTTC. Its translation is CASSVGGTHYEQFF.

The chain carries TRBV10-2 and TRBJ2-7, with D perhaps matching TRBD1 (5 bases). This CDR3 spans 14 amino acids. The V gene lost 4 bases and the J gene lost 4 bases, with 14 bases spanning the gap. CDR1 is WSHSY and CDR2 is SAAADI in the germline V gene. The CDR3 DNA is TGCGCCAGCAGTGTAACTGGCAGGGTGTACGAGCAGTACTTC. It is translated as CASSVTGRVYEQYF.

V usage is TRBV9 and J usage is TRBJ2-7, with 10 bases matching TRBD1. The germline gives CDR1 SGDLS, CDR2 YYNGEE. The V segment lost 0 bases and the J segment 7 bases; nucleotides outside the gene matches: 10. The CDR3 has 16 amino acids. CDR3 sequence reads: CASSVGEDRGDGEQYF. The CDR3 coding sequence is TGTGCCAGCAGCGTAGGAGAGGACAGGGGGGACGGGGAGCAGTACTTC.

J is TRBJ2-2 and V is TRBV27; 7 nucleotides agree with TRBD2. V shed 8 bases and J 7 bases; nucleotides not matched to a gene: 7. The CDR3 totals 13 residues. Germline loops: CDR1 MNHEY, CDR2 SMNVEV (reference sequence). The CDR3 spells CASRWGGGGELFF. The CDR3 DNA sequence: TGTGCCAGCCGTTGGGGGGGTGGCGGGGAGCTGTTTTTT.

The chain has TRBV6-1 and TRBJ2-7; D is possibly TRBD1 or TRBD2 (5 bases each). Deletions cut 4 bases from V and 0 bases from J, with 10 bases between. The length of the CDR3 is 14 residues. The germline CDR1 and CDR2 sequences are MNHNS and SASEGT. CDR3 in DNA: TGTGCCAGCAGTGTTTTGGGGGACTCCTACGAGCAGTACTTC. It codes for CASSVLGDSYEQYF.

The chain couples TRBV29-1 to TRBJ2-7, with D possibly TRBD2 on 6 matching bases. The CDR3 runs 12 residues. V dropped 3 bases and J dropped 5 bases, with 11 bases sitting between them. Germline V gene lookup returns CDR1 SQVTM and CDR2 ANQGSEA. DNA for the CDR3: TGCAGCGTTGAGTTACTAGCCAACGAGCAGTACTTC. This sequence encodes CSVELLANEQYF.

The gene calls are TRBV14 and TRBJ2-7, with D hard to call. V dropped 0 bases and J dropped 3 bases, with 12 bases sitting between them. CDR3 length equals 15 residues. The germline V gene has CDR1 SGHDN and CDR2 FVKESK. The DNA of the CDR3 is TGTGCCAGCAGCCAAGAAGGGCTTACCATCTACGAGCAGTACTTC. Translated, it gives CASSQEGLTIYEQYF.

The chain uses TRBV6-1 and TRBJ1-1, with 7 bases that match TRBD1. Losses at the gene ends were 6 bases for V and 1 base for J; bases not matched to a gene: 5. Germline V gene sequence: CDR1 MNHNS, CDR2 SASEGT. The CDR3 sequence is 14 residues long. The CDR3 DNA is TGTGCCAGCAGCCACAGGGGTTGGAACACTGAAGCTTTCTTT. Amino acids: CASSHRGWNTEAFF.

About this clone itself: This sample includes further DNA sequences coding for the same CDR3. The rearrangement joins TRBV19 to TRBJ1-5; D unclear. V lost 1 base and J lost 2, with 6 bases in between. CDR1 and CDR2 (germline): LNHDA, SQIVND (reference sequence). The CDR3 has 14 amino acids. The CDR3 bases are TGTGCCAGTAGTATAGCCTACGGCAATCAGCCCCAGCATTTT. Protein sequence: CASSIAYGNQPQHF. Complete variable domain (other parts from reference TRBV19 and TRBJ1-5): DGGITQSPKYLFRKEGQNVTLSCEQNLNHDAMYWYRQDPGQGLRLIYYSQIVNDFQKGDIAEGYSVSREKKESFPLTVTSAQKNPTAFYLCASSIAYGNQPQHFGDGTRLSIL.

CDR3 region: CAISGPERQETQYF. The CDR3 region has the DNA TGTGCCATCAGTGGGCCGGAGCGCCAAGAGACCCAGTACTTC. V is TRBV10-3 and J is TRBJ2-5, with D uncertain. The V gene's germline CDR1 is ENHRY and CDR2 SYGVKD. The V and J ends lost 4 bases and 1 base respectively, with 10 bases between them. The CDR3 length is 14 residues.

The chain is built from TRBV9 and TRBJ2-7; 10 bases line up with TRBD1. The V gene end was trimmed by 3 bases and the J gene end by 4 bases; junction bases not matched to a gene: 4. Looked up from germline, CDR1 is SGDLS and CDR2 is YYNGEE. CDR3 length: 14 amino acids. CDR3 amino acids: CASSAGQGVYEQYF. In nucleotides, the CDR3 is TGTGCCAGCAGCGCCGGACAGGGGGTTTACGAGCAGTACTTC.

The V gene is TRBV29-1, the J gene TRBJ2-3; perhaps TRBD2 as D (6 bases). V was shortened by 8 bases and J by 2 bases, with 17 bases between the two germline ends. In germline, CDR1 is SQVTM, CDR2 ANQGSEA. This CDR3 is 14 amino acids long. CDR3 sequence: CSMGGPSYTDTQYF. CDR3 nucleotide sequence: TGCAGCATGGGGGGACCCAGCTACACAGATACGCAGTATTTT.

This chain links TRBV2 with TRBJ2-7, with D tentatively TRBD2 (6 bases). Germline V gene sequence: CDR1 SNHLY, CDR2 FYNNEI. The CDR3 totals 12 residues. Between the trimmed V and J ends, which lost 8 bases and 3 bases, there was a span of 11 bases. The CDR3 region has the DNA TGTGCCAGCGGCGGGGATAGCTACGAGCAGTACTTC. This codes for CASGGDSYEQYF.

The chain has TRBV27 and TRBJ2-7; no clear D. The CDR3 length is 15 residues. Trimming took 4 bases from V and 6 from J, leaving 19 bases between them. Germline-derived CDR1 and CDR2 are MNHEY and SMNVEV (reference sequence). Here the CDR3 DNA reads TGTGCCAGCAGTTCGTCGGACCCTAGGCCTGCCGAGCAGTACTTC. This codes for CASSSSDPRPAEQYF.

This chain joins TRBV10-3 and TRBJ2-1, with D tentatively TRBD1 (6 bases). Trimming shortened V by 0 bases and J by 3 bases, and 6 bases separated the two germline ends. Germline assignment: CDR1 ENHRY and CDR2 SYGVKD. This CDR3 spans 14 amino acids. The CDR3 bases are TGTGCCATCAGTGAGTCGGACAGCTACAATGAGCAGTTCTTC. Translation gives CAISESDSYNEQFF.

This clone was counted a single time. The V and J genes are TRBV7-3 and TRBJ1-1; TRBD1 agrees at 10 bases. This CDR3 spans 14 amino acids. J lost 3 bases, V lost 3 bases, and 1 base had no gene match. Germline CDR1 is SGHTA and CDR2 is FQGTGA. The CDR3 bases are TGTGCCAGCAGCTTCGGGACAGGGGACACTGAAGCTTTCTTT. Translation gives CASSFGTGDTEAFF. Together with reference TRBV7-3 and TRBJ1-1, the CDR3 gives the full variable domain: GAGVSQTPSNKVTEKGKYVELRCDPISGHTALYWYRQSLGQGPEFLIYFQGTGAADDSGLPNDRFFAVRPEGSVSTLKIQRTERGDSAVYLCASSFGTGDTEAFFGQGTRLTVV.

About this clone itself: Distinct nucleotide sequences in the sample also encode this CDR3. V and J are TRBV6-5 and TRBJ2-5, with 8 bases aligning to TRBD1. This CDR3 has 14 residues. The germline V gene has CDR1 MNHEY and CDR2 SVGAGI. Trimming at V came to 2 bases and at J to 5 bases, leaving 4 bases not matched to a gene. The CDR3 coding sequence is TGTGCCAGCAGTTACGCAGGGGGCCTTGAGACCCAGTACTTC. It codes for CASSYAGGLETQYF.

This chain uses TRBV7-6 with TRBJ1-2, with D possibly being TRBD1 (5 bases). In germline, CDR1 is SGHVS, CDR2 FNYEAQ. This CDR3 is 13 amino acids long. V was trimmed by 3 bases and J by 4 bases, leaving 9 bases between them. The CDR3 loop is CASSFSRAYGYTF. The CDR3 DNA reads TGTGCCAGCAGCTTTTCCAGGGCCTATGGCTACACCTTC.

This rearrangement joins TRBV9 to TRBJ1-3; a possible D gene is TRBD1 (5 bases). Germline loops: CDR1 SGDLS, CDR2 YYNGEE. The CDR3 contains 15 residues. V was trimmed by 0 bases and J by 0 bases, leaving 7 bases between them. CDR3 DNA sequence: TGTGCCAGCAGCGTAGGACAGTTCTCTGGAAACACCATATATTTT. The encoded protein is CASSVGQFSGNTIYF.

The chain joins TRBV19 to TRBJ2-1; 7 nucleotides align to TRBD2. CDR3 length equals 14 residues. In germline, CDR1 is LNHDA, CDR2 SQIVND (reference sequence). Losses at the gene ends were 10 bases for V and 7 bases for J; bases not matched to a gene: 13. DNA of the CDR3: TGTGCCACCTTTGTGGGGGAGGGCCCTAATGAGCAGTTCTTC. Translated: CATFVGEGPNEQFF.

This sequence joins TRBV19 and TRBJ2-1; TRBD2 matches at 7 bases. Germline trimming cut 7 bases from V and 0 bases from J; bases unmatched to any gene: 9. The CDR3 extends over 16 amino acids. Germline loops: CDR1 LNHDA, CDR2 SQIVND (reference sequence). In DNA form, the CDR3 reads TGTGCCAGTACCCTTGTCGCGGGGGTCTCCTACAATGAGCAGTTCTTC. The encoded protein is CASTLVAGVSYNEQFF.

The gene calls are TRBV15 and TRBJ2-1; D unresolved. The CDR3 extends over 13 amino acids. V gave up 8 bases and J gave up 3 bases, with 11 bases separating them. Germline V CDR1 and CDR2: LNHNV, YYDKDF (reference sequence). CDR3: CATQRPLYNEQFF. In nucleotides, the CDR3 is TGTGCCACCCAAAGACCGCTCTACAATGAGCAGTTCTTC.

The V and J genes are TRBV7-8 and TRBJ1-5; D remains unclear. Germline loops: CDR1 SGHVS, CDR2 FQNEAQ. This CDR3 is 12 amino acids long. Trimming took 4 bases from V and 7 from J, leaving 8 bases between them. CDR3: CASSSLDQPQHF. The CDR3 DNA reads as TGTGCCAGCAGCTCCCTGGACCAGCCCCAGCATTTT.

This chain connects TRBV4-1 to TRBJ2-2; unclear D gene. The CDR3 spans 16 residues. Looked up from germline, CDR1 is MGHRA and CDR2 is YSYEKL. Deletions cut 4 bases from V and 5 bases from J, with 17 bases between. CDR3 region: CASSPSGGALTGELFF. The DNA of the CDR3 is TGCGCCAGCAGCCCATCAGGCGGCGCGTTAACCGGGGAGCTGTTTTTT.

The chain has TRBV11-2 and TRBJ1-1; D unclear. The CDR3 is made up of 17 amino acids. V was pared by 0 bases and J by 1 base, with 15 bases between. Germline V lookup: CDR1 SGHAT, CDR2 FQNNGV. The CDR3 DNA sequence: TGTGCCAGCAGCTTAGAGAGGTATGGCAGTTGGAACACTGAAGCTTTCTTT. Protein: CASSLERYGSWNTEAFF.